This TCR beta chain was found in a study of control samples from healthy donors and cancer patients. Using immunoSEQ multiplex PCR, the repertoire was profiled, and TCRdb retains in-frame clones only, with some absent. The top ten clones hold about a fifth of a sample with 95,000 to 110,000 clones, 85% to 90% of them seen once. V lost 1 base, J lost 2 bases, and 10 bases lay in between. Germline CDR1 is SGHKS and CDR2 is YYEKEE (reference sequence). The CDR3 has 15 residues. The source material was PBMCs. The V call is TRBV5-5, the J call TRBJ1-3; maybe TRBD1 (6 bases). This receptor was taken from a man aged 55-75 years with lung cancer. The DNA for the CDR3 is TGTGCCAGCAGCTTGATTACAGGGACTGGAAACACCATATATTTT. This encodes CASSLITGTGNTIYF.